This T cell receptor (beta chain) is from a study of long-term antiretroviral therapy in people with HIV. Study-wide points: Among HIV repertoires, CDR3 length ranges were narrower than those of controls.

For this clone: The antigen remains undetermined.

Run at survey level, the immunoSEQ assay was version v3.0. Sequenced by immunoSEQ multiplex PCR; TCRdb stores in-frame clones only, minus some. The table includes roughly 32,000 clones, roughly 85% detected once. The V end lost 7 bases, the J end lost 8 bases, and 17 bases lay between the germline ends. In germline, CDR1 is MNHNY, CDR2 SVGAGI (reference sequence). This CDR3 comprises 13 residues. This material consisted of unsorted PBMCs, taken about 3.3 years after starting antiretroviral therapy. The genes are TRBV6-6 and TRBJ1-1, with no clear D. The sequence came from a man aged 18 to 29 with HIV. The CDR3 here is CASTNYAGGEAFF. The DNA of the CDR3 is TGTGCCAGCACTAATTACGCTGGCGGGGAAGCTTTCTTT.